The 11 T cell receptor beta chains below all came from one sample that was sequenced in a study of blood T cells in healthy people across ages. Primers used in a second PCR of roughly 6 to 12 cycles were a sample-barcoded 5' primer and a J-beta primer mix. Using its own MiXCR run on the 5' RACE reads, TCRdb lists one record per CDR3 protein. Counted here are about 1.5 million distinct CDR3 sequences, under 55% occurring once; the ten biggest clones make up approximately 4.1%. Sequencing used blood. The receptors originated from a woman aged 18-35 years in good health.

The chain joins TRBV20-1 to TRBJ2-1; maybe TRBD1 (6 bases). This CDR3 has 14 residues. The ends were cut back, 2 bases at V and 10 bases at J, with 18 bases in the middle. The germline V gene encodes CDR1 DFQATT and CDR2 SNEGSKA (reference sequence). The CDR3 nucleotides read TGCAGTGCTAGATCTAGGGGGTCTCTCGGGGAGCAGTTCTTC. Its protein is CSARSRGSLGEQFF.

V is TRBV12-3 or TRBV12-4 and J is TRBJ1-2; D gene uncertain. There are 12 residues in the CDR3. Trimming took off 4 bases at V and 3 bases at J, with 6 bases between the two ends. Written as DNA, the CDR3 is TGTGCCAGCAGTTCCCTGCACTATGGCTACACCTTC. It is translated as CASSSLHYGYTF.

J is TRBJ1-4 and V is TRBV6-6, with unresolved D. V gave up 2 bases and J gave up 4 bases, with 11 bases separating them. Germline CDR1 and CDR2: MNHNY and SVGAGI (reference sequence). The CDR3 has 15 residues. DNA for the CDR3: TGTGCCAGCAGTTACCTGGACTATGGTAATGAAAAACTGTTTTTT. This gives the protein CASSYLDYGNEKLFF.

This clonotype came up once. The chain carries TRBV29-1 and TRBJ2-5; D ambiguous. Germline V CDR1 and CDR2: SQVTM, ANQGSEA. The CDR3 totals 13 residues. Trimming cost V 3 bases and J 4 bases, with 12 bases left between them. The CDR3 nucleotides read TGCAGCGTTGACACGGGCGCCCGAGAGACCCAGTACTTC. Its translation is CSVDTGARETQYF.

This chain connects TRBV12-5 to TRBJ1-1, with 7 bases lining up with TRBD1. J gave up 0 bases and V 1 base, and 8 bases lay outside the gene matches. Per the germline V gene, CDR1 is LGHNT and CDR2 is FRNRAP. The CDR3 loop spans 17 amino acids. CDR3 protein: CASGLAPGDRLNTEAFF. In nucleotides, the CDR3 is TGTGCTAGTGGTTTGGCCCCTGGGGACAGACTGAACACTGAAGCTTTCTTT.

The chain combines TRBV12-3 or TRBV12-4 with TRBJ2-3; TRBD2 is a possible D gene (6 bases). V lost 5 bases and J lost 3, with 12 bases in between. This CDR3 is built from 14 residues. The CDR3 DNA is TGTGCCAGCAGTGCGGGACTGAGGACAGATACGCAGTATTTT. Protein sequence: CASSAGLRTDTQYF.

Only one count was recorded for this clonotype. The chain carries TRBV20-1 and TRBJ1-5; D unclear. Germline CDR1 DFQATT, CDR2 SNEGSKA (reference sequence). The CDR3 totals 12 residues. Deletions cut 5 bases from V and 0 bases from J, with 5 bases between. CDR3 sequence (DNA): TGCAGTGCTCAAAATAGCAATCAGCCCCAGCATTTT. Residues: CSAQNSNQPQHF.

This clonotype was seen more than once but under ten times. This sequence joins TRBV3-1 and TRBJ2-3; D remains unclear. V was pared by 5 bases and J by 0 bases, with 18 bases between. The CDR3 is made up of 17 amino acids. The germline gives CDR1 LGHDT, CDR2 YNNKEL (reference sequence). The CDR3 here is CASSKRVGPTSTDTQYF. The CDR3 DNA follows: TGTGCCAGCAGCAAAAGGGTAGGGCCTACTAGCACAGATACGCAGTATTTT.

The rearrangement uses TRBV5-1 and TRBJ2-3, with D possibly called TRBD1 or TRBD2 (5 bases each). Trimming took off 0 bases at V and 5 bases at J, with 19 bases between the two ends. The CDR3 sequence is 17 residues long. From germline, CDR1 is SGHRS and CDR2 YFSETQ. The CDR3 DNA follows: TGCGCCAGCAGCTTGGGAGGGACGGCCCGTGGGTTAGATACGCAGTATTTT. Translated: CASSLGGTARGLDTQYF.

The V and J genes are TRBV20-1 and TRBJ2-1; D may be TRBD1 (5 bases). There are 14 residues in the CDR3. CDR1 is DFQATT and CDR2 is SNEGSKA in the germline V gene (reference sequence). V shed 6 bases and J shed 8 bases, with 20 bases lying between them. The CDR3 coding sequence is TGCAGTGCGGGAAGGACAAAAACGAACGATGAGCAGTTCTTC. Protein product: CSAGRTKTNDEQFF.

This clonotype was seen a few times. This chain joins TRBV27 and TRBJ2-5; TRBD2 matches at 10 bases. There are 13 residues in the CDR3. Germline V lookup: CDR1 MNHEY, CDR2 SMNVEV (reference sequence). The junction had 8 bases not matched to a gene; V was cut back by 5 bases and J by 11 bases. The CDR3, as DNA: TGTGCCAGCAGTGCTAGCGGGAGCGATGAGCAGTACTTC. It is translated as CASSASGSDEQYF.